The sequence of this T cell receptor delta chain was determined in a study of gamma-delta T cells after stem cell transplantation. TCRdb redid the clone calls on the RT-PCR reads with CATT. The repertoire consists of over 2,500 delta-chain clones, with less than 2.5% occurring once and the leading ten covering about 12%. This clone is classed as large. Additional DNA sequences in this sample encode the identical CDR3. The CDR3 has 16 residues. V lost 0 bases and J 0 bases, leaving 13 bases between the germline ends. Germline V gene lookup returns CDR1 GEAIGNYY and CDR2 EKD. This sequence was found in a human donor. It is not recorded whose cells these are; they may come from a transplant donor. The chain has TRDV2 and TRDJ1, with D possibly being TRDD2 (5 bases). Sequenced sample: gamma-delta T cells. As DNA, the CDR3 is TGTGCCTGTGACACCCTTACCCTTCAAAACACCGATAAACTCATCTTT. Amino acid sequence: CACDTLTLQNTDKLIF.